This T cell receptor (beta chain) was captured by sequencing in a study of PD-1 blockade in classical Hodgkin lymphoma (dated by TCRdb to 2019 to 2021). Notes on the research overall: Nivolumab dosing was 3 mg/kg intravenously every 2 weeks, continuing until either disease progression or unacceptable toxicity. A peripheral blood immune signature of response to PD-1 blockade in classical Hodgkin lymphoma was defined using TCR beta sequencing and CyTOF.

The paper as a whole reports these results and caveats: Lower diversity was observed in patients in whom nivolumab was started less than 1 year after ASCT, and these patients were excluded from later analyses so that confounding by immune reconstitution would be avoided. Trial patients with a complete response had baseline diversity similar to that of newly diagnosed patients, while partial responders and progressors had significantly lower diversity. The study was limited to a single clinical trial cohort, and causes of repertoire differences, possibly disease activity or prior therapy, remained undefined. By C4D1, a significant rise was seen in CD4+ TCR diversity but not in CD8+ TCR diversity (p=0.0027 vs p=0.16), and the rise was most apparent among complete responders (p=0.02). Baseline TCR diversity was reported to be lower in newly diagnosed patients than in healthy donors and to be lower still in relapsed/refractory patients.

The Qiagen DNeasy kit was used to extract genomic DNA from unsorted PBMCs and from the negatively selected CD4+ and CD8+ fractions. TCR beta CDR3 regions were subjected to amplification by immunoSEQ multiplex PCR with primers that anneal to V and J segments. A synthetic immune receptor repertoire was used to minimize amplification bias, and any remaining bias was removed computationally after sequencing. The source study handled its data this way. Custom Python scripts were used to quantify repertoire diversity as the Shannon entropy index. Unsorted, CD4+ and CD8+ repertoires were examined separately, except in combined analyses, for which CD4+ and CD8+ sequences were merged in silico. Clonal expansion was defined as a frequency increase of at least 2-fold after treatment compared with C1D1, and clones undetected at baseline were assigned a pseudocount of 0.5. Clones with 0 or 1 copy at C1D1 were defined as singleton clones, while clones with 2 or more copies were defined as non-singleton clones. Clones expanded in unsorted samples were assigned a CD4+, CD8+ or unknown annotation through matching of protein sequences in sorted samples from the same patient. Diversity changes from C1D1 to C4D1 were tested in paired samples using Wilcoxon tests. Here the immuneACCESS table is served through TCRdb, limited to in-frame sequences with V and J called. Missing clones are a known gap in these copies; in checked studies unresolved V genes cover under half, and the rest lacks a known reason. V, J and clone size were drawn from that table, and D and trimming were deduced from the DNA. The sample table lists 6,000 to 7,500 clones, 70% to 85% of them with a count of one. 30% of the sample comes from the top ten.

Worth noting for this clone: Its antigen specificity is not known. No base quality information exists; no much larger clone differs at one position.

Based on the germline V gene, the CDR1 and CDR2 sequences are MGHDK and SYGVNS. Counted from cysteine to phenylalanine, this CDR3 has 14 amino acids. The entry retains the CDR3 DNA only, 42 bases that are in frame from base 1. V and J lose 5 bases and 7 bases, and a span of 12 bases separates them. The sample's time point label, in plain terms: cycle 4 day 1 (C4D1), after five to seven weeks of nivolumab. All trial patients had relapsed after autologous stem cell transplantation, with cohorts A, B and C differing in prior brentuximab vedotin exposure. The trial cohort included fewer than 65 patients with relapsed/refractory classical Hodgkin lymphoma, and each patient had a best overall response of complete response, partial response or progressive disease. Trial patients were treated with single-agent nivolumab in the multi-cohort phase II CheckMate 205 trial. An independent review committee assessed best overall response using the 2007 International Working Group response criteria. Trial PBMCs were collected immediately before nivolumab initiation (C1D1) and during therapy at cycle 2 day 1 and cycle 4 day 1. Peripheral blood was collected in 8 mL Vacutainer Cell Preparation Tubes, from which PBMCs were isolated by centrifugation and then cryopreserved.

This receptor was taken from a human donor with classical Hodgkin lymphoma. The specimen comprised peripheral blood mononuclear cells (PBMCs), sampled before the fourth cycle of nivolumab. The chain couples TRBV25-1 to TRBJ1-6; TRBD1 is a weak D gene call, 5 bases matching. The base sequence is TGTGCCAGCAGTCCTCAGGGTCGGAATTCACCCCTCCACTTT. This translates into CASSPQGRNSPLHF.